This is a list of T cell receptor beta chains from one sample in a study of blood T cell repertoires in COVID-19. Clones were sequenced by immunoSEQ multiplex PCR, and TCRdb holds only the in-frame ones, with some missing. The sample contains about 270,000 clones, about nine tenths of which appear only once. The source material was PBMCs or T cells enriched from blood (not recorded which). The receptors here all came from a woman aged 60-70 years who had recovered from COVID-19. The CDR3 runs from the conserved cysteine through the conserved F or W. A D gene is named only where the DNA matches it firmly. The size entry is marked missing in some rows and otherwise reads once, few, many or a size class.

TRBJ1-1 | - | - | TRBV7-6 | TGTGCCAGCAGCTTAGCGGGCTCGACAGGCGAAGCTTTCTTT | CASSLAGSTGEAFF
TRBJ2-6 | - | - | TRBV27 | TGTGCCAGCAGTTCGGCGGTTTACTCTGGGGCCAACGTCCTGACTTTC | CASSSAVYSGANVLTF
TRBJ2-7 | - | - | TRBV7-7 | TGTGCTAGCAGCTTAGTTGGGACTGGCGGCGAGCAGTACTTC | CASSLVGTGGEQYF
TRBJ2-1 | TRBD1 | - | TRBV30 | TGTGCCTGGAAGGGTCCGGGACAGGGGGCTATAAATGAGCAGTTCTTC | CAWKGPGQGAINEQFF
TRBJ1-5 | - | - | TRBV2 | TGTGCCAGCAGTGCACAGAGCAATCAGCCCCAGCATTTT | CASSAQSNQPQHF
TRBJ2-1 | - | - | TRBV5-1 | TGCGCCAGCAGCGGAACTAGGGGAGGAGAAAGTGAGCAGTTCTTC | CASSGTRGGESEQFF
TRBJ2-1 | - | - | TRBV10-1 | TGCGCCAGCAGTGAGTCGGGAGCCTACAATGAGCAGTTCTTC | CASSESGAYNEQFF
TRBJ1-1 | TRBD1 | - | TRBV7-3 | TGTGCCAGCAGCTTGGACAGGGGAGGGACTGAAGCTTTCTTT | CASSLDRGGTEAFF
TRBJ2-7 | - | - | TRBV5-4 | TGTGCCAGCAGCTTTGGCTTGACAGCCTACGAGCAGTACTTC | CASSFGLTAYEQYF
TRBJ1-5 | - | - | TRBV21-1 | TGTGCCAGCAGATACAGGCCCCGCTGGAATCAGCCCCAGCATTTT | CASRYRPRWNQPQHF
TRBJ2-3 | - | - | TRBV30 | TGTGCCTGGAGTGACCCCTTTAAACAGGCCACAGATACGCAGTATTTT | CAWSDPFKQATDTQYF
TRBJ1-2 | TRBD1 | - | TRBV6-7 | TGTGCCAGCAGTTACTGTCAGGGGGCCAATGGCTACACCTTC | CASSYCQGANGYTF
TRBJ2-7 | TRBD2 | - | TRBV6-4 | TGTGCCAGCAGCCCGGGGGCGGGAGGGCTCTACGAGCAGTACTTC | CASSPGAGGLYEQYF
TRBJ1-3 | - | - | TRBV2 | TGTGCCAGCAGTGAAGAACCCCAGGGGATTGGGGGAAACACCATATATTTT | CASSEEPQGIGGNTIYF
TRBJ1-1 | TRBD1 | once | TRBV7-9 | TGTGCCAGCAGCCCTACAGGGGCGTACACTGAAGCTTTCTTT | CASSPTGAYTEAFF
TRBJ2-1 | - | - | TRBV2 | TGTGCCAGCAGAATAATAGCTTCCTACAATGAGCAGTTCTTC | CASRIIASYNEQFF
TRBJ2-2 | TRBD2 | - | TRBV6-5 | TGTGCCAGCATGACTAGCGGGGGAACCTGGGAGCTGTTTTTT | CASMTSGGTWELFF
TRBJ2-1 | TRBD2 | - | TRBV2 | TGTGCCAGCGGACCCCCGGCGGGAGAAGAGCAGTTCTTC | CASGPPAGEEQFF
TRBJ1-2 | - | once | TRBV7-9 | TGTGCCAGCAGCTTAGGATTGTACAGCTACACCTTC | CASSLGLYSYTF
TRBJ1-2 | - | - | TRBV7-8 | TGTGCCAGCAGCTCTCTAGGATCTAACTATGGCTACACCTTC | CASSSLGSNYGYTF
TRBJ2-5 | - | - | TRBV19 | TGTGCCAGTGGTTGGGGGGACCAAGAGACCCAGTACTTC | CASGWGDQETQYF
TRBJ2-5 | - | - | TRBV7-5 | TGTGCCAGAAGCTTAGTTCCGGGGGGCTATACCCAGTACTTC | CARSLVPGGYTQYF
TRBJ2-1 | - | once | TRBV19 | TGTGCCAGTAGTATGAAACGTACAGCCGCCCCCGCGTTCTTC | CASSMKRTAAPAFF
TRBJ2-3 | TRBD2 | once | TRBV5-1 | TGCGCCAGCAGCCCCTCCCGCTCGGGGACTAGCGGGTCAGATACGCAGTATTTT | CASSPSRSGTSGSDTQYF
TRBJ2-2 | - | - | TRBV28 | TGTGCCAGCAGTTTCAACAGGGTGGCCGGGGAGCTGTTTTTT | CASSFNRVAGELFF
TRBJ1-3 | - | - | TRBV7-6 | TGTGCCAGCAGCTCCCGCCCAGGGGACTCTGGAAACACCATATATTTT | CASSSRPGDSGNTIYF
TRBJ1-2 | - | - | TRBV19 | TGTGCCAGTAGTACAGGGGTCCACTATGGCTACACCTTC | CASSTGVHYGYTF
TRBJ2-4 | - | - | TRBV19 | TGTGCCAGTAGCCGGAGGAGTGAGGACAAAAACATTCAGTACTTC | CASSRRSEDKNIQYF
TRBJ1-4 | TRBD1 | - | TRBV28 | TGTGCCAGCAGAGCCTGGACAGGGAGTAGGGAAAAACTGTTTTTT | CASRAWTGSREKLFF
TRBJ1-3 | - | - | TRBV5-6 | TGTGCCAGCAGCTATGACAGGAACTCTGGAAACACCATATATTTT | CASSYDRNSGNTIYF
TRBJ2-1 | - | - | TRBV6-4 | TGTGCCAGCAGTGACGGCGGGGCAAACGGTGAGCAGTTCTTC | CASSDGGANGEQFF
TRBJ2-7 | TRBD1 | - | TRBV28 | TGTGCCAGCTACCGGGACAGGGGCTACGAGCAGTACTTC | CASYRDRGYEQYF
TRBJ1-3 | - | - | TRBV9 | TGTGCCAGCAGCGAGGCAGGGACACCCGGAAACACCATATATTTT | CASSEAGTPGNTIYF
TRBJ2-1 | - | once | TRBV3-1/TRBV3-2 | TGTGCCAGCAGCCAAGAAGGAGACTACGGCTACAATGAGCAGTTCTTC | CASSQEGDYGYNEQFF
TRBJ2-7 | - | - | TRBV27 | TGTGCCAGCAGTTTCCATTTAGGAGTCGAGCAGTACTTC | CASSFHLGVEQYF
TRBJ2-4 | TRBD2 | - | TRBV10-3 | TGTGCCATCAGTGGGACTAGCCGGAACATTCAGTACTTC | CAISGTSRNIQYF
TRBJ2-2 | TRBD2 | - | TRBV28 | TGTGCCAGCAGACGCGGGAGTGCGGGCACCGGGGAGCTGTTTTTT | CASRRGSAGTGELFF
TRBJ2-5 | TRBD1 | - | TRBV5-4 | TGTGCCAGCAGCTTCACAGGGGAAGAGACCCAGTACTTC | CASSFTGEETQYF
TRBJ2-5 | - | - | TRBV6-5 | TGTGCCAGCACCGGAGAAGAGACCCAGTACTTC | CASTGEETQYF
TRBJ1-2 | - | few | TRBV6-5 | TGTGCCACAGGGGTTAGTGGCTACACCTTC | CATGVSGYTF
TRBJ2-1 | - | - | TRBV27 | TGTGCCAGCAGTTTCTATGGGGGGTCCTACAATGAGCAGTTCTTC | CASSFYGGSYNEQFF